This TCR beta chain emerged from a study of metastatic and nonmetastatic thyroid tumors. Study summary: It was across blood and tumor or nodule tissue from malignant and benign thyroid patients that repertoires were compared.

This clone has more than one count but fewer than ten. The antigen is not known. Overall study results and limits: Relative to benign nodules, malignant thyroid tumors were reportedly characterized by significantly elevated TCR beta diversity in blood and tumor.

Original methodology: The authors used CDR3 differences across clinicopathological groups to build a distant-metastasis classifier for papillary thyroid cancer. TCRdb re-called the PCR reads via MiXCR. For this entry, the V and J calls and clone size follow TCRdb and not the study's own pipeline. The profile shows 30,000 or so clones, just under 25% of them singletons. Patients had received no treatment of any kind before thyroid surgery. The CDR3 length is 14 residues. Germline lookup yields CDR1 DFQATT and CDR2 SNEGSKA (reference sequence). V shed 1 base, J shed 2 bases, and the junction held 1 base outside the gene matches.

V usage is TRBV20-1 and J usage is TRBJ2-7, with 11 bases lining up with TRBD1. Sequences were obtained from blood. The origin of this receptor is a female donor with papillary thyroid cancer or a benign thyroid nodule (not recorded which). Some clones in this sample may be carry-over from other donors' samples. The CDR3 DNA reads as TGCAGTGCTAGAGGGACAGGGGGCACCTACGAGCAGTACTTC. Translation gives CSARGTGGTYEQYF.